This T cell receptor (beta chain) appears in the sequencing data of a study of T cells in Graves' hyperthyroidism and ophthalmopathy. The investigators amplified TCR beta CDR3 regions from RNA transcripts. In the first-round RT-PCR of the TCR CDR3, the HTBI primer set was used. MiXCR, run by TCRdb on the multiplex PCR reads, gives a single entry per CDR3 protein. The table records more than 300,000 distinct CDR3 sequences, approximately 17% of them present only once. This clonotype came up many times. Antigen: not known. Ophthalmopathy patients had moderate-to-severe active disease, CAS ≥3, NOSPECS ≥4, and disease duration under 3 months. Used for diagnoses were clinical symptoms, serum thyroxine and TRAb, thyroid ultrasound and orbital computed tomography. PBMCs were derived from 7.5 to 10 ml fresh peripheral blood. The CDR3 loop spans 16 amino acids. Trimming shortened V by 1 base and J by 0 bases, and 13 bases separated the two germline ends. Germline V gene data show CDR1 as SNHLY and CDR2 as FYNNEI.

Notes on the study in general: Blood samples included most of the expanded thyroid clonotypes exceeding 0.001.

The chain uses TRBV2 and TRBJ2-7; D is perhaps TRBD1 (6 bases). The receptor's source is a man younger than 30 with Graves' ophthalmopathy. The sample taken for sequencing was blood. DNA of the CDR3: TGTGCCAGCAGTGAAGAGGGGACAATTAGCTCCTACGAGCAGTACTTC. Protein product: CASSEEGTISSYEQYF.